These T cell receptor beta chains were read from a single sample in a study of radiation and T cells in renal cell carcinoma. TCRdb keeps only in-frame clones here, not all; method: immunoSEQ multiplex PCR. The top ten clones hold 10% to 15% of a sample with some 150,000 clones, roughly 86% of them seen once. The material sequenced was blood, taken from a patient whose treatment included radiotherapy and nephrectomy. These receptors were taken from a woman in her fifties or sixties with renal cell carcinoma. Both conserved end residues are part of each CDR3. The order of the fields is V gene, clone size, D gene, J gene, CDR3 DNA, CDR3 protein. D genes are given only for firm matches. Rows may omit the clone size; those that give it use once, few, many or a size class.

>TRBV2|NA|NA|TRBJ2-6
TGTGCCTGGGGTGCGGTCTCTGGGGCCAACGTCCTGACTTTC
CAWGAVSGANVLTF
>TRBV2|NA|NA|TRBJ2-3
TGTGCCAGCAAGGGTAGGGACACAGATACGCAGTATTTT
CASKGRDTDTQYF
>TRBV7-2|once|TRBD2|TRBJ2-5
TGTGCCAGCAGCTTAGGACTAGCGTGGGAGCAGTACTTC
CASSLGLAWEQYF
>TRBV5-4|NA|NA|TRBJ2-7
TGTGCCAGCAGCTTTTCGAGGGGAGAAGGGGAGCAGTACTTC
CASSFSRGEGEQYF
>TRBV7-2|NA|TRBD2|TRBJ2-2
TGTGCCAGCGCGCGCGGGGGGCTCACCGGGGAGCTGTTTTTT
CASARGGLTGELFF
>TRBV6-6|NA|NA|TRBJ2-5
TGTGCCAGCAGGCAAGAGACCCAGTACTTC
CASRQETQYF
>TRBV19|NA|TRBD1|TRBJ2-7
TGTGCCAGTAGTATTGGGACAGAAGCGGCCTACGAGCAGTACTTC
CASSIGTEAAYEQYF
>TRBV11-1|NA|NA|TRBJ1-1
TGTGCCAGCAGCCCCCGTCGGTCTTTAGGGACTGAAGCTTTCTTT
CASSPRRSLGTEAFF
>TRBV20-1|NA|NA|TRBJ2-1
TGCAGTGCTAATAAGTTCGATGAGCAGTTCTTC
CSANKFDEQFF
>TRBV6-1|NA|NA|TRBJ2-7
TGTGCCAGCGGCTGGGGGGATACCTACGAGCAGTACTTC
CASGWGDTYEQYF
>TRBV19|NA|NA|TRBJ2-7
TGTGCCAGTAGCCCCCTCGGACGGACCTACGAGCAGTACTTC
CASSPLGRTYEQYF
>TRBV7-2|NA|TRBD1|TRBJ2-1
TGTGCCAGCAGCTCCGGCCCGGAGACAGGGGGTTCATTCTTC
CASSSGPETGGSFF
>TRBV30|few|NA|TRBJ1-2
TGTGCCTGGAGTCCCGTCCGGGTGGGCTACACCTTC
CAWSPVRVGYTF
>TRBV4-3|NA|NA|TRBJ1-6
TGCGCCAGCAGCCAAGATTTGAGCTCCTATAATTCACCCCTCCACTTT
CASSQDLSSYNSPLHF
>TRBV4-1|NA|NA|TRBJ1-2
TGCGCCAGCAGCCAAAGATCAGGGGCGTGGGGCTATGGCTACACCTTC
CASSQRSGAWGYGYTF
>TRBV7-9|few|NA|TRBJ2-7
TGTGCCAGCAGCTTAGCGGTTACCTACGAGCAGTACTTC
CASSLAVTYEQYF
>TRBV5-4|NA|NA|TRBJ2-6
TGTGCCAGCAGCCCCAAAATCGGGACACCCGTAGCCAACGTCCTGACTTTC
CASSPKIGTPVANVLTF
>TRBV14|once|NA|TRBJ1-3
TGTGCCAGCAGCCAGGAGGGGTTCGTTGGAAACACCATATATTTT
CASSQEGFVGNTIYF
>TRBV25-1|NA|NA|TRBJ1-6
TGTGCCAGCACCTCCTTTTATAATTCACCCCTCCACTTT
CASTSFYNSPLHF
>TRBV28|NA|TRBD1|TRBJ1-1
TGTGCCAGCCAGGGGGGGACTGAAGCTTTCTTT
CASQGGTEAFF
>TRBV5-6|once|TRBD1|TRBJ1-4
TGTGCCAGCAGCCGCCGGACAGGACTTCCTGCAACTAATGAAAAACTGTTTTTT
CASSRRTGLPATNEKLFF
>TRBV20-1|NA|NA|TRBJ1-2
TGCAGTTCACCCAACCAAGGCTACACCTTC
CSSPNQGYTF
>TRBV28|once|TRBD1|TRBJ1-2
TGTGCCAGCCAACTCAATCCGGGACAGGGGACCGGAGCGTTC
CASQLNPGQGTGAF
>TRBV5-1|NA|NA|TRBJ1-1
TGCGCCAGCAGCTTGGTGGCTATTACAATGGGTAACACTGAAGCTTTCTTT
CASSLVAITMGNTEAFF
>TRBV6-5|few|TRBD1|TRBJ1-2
TGTGCCAGCAGTAGGACAGGGGTCGGCTACACCTTC
CASSRTGVGYTF
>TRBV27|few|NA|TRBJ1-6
TGTGCCAGCAGTTTGGGCAGGCTGACTTCACCCCTCCACTTT
CASSLGRLTSPLHF
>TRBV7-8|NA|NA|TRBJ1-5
TGTGCCAGCAGCTTATCTTTCGGCCCTTATCAGCCCCAGCATTTT
CASSLSFGPYQPQHF
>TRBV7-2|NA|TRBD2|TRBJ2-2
TGTGCCAGCAGCTTAGCCCTAGCGGGGGCCGGGGAGCTGTTTTTT
CASSLALAGAGELFF
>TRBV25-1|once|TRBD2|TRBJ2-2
TGTGCCAGCAGTGAAGGGACTAGCGGGGGGAACGGGGAGCTGTTTTTT
CASSEGTSGGNGELFF
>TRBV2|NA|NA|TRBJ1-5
TGTGCCAGCAGGACTGCGGACGCCGATCAGCCCCAGCATTTT
CASRTADADQPQHF
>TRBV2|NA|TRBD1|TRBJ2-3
TGTGCCAGCAGACTGGGACAGGAAATCACAGATACGCAGTATTTT
CASRLGQEITDTQYF
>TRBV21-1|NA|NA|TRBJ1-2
TGTGCCAGCAGCAAAGGGACACTACTGTATCCGATGAATGGCTACACCTTC
CASSKGTLLYPMNGYTF
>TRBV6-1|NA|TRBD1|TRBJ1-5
TGTGCCAGCGTGAGGGGACAGTATAGCAATCAGCCCCAGCATTTT
CASVRGQYSNQPQHF
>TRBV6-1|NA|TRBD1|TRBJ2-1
TGTGCCAGCAGTGAATACAGGGGGCGCAATGAGCAGTTCTTC
CASSEYRGRNEQFF
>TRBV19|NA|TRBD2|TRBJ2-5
TGTGCCAGTAGTATGAGGGGAACCGGGGGGTGGCCAGGTTTCCAAGAGACCCAGTACTTC
CASSMRGTGGWPGFQETQYF
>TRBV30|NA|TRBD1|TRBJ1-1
TGTGCCTGGAGTAGGGGACAGCTGAGCAACACTGAAGCTTTCTTT
CAWSRGQLSNTEAFF
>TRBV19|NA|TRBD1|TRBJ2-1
TGTGCCAGTAGTCCCCAGTCAGGGGGTTACAATGAGCAGTTCTTC
CASSPQSGGYNEQFF
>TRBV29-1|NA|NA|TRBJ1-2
TGCAGCGTATCCGAGGAGGGCTACACCTTC
CSVSEEGYTF
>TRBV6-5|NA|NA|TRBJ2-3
TGTGCCAGCAGTTACAGCAGGGTTTACCACACAGATACGCAGTATTTT
CASSYSRVYHTDTQYF
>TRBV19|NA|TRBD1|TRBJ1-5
TGTGCCAGTAGTGACAGGGAGAAGCCCCAGCATTTT
CASSDREKPQHF
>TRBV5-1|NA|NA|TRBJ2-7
TGCGCCAGCAGCTGGGAGAGAGCGCACTACGAGCAGTACTTC
CASSWERAHYEQYF
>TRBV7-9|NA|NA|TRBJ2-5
TGTGCCAGCAGCTTAGCCCCTGAGACCCAGTACTTC
CASSLAPETQYF
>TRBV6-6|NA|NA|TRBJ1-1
TGTGCCAGCAGTTACACAGGGTCCACTGAAGCTTTCTTT
CASSYTGSTEAFF
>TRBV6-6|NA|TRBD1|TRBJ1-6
TGTGCCAGCAGCCGGGACAGGAGCTCCTATAATTCACCCCTCCACTTT
CASSRDRSSYNSPLHF
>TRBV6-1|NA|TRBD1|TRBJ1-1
TGTGCCAGCAGTGAAAACAGGGGTAACACTGAAGCTTTCTTT
CASSENRGNTEAFF
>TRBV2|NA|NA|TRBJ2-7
TGTGCCTCTCAAAGGGTAGGATCAGCCTACGAGCAGTACTTC
CASQRVGSAYEQYF
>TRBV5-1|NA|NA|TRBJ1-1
TGCGCCAGCAGCTTTGAGGTTAACACTGAAGCTTTCTTT
CASSFEVNTEAFF
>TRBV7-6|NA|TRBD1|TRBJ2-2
TGTGCCAGCAGCCAGGGACAGGGTCGCGGGGAGCTGTTTTTT
CASSQGQGRGELFF
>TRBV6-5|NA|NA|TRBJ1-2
TGTGCCAGCAGTTTCCCCCTAGGCTATGGCTACACCTTC
CASSFPLGYGYTF
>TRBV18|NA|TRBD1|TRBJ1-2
TGTGCCAGCTCACTAACGGACAGGGCTTCTGGCTACACCTTC
CASSLTDRASGYTF
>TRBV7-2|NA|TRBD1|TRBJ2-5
TGTGCCAGCAGCCCTCGGACAGGGGGTTGGGAGACCCAGTACTTC
CASSPRTGGWETQYF
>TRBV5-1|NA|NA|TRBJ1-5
TGCGCCAGCAGTCTGACAGGCCCCAATCAGCCCCAGCATTTT
CASSLTGPNQPQHF
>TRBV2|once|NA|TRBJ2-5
TGTGCCAGCAGGGGATCGACAGGGAGGTACGAGACCCAGTACTTC
CASRGSTGRYETQYF
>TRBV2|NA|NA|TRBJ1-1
TGTGCCAGCAGTGATAGCTGGACAGCTACTGAAGCTTTCTTT
CASSDSWTATEAFF